A selection of T cell receptor beta chains follows, all from one sample in a study of blood T cell repertoires in COVID-19. The protocol was immunoSEQ multiplex PCR, while the TCRdb copy is restricted to in-frame clones and leaves out a portion. The sample lists 150,000 to 200,000 clones, roughly 85% seen once, with around 8.2% in the top ten. The sequencing sample was made of peripheral blood. These receptors were collected from a man in his sixties with acute or convalescent COVID-19. Each CDR3 is given with its conserved first and last residue. Each record gives: clone size, J gene, V gene, D gene, CDR3 DNA, CDR3 protein. D genes are given only for firm matches. For some rows the clone size is stated as once, few or many, or as a class when expanded; others skip it.

>few|TRBJ2-7|TRBV2|TRBD2
TGTGCCAGCAGCCAACTAGCGGCGCAGTACTTC
CASSQLAAQYF
>few|TRBJ1-5|TRBV30|-
TGTGCCTGGAGTGGGGTAAGGGGCTCCTGGCCCCAGCATTTT
CAWSGVRGSWPQHF
>-|TRBJ2-7|TRBV5-1|TRBD2
TGCGCCAGCAGCTTCGGGGCTAGCGGGAGGGCTACCTCCTACGAGCAGTACTTC
CASSFGASGRATSYEQYF
>-|TRBJ2-1|TRBV29-1|-
TGCAGCGTCCGCCCGGGAGGGGGCGGGAATGAGCAGTTCTTC
CSVRPGGGGNEQFF
>-|TRBJ2-7|TRBV2|-
TGTGCCAGCAGTGGCGATCGGAGAGAGCAGTACTTC
CASSGDRREQYF
>once|TRBJ1-2|TRBV7-2|TRBD1
TGTGCCAGCAGCACCCGACAGGGATGGGACTATGGCTACACCTTC
CASSTRQGWDYGYTF
>-|TRBJ1-6|TRBV30|TRBD1
TGTGCCTGGAGACAGACCGGGACAGAGTATTCACCCCTCCACTTT
CAWRQTGTEYSPLHF
>-|TRBJ1-5|TRBV28|-
TGTGCCAGCAGTCCGCCCGGGTCAGGGCAGCCCCAGCATTTT
CASSPPGSGQPQHF
>-|TRBJ1-6|TRBV4-1|-
TGCGCCAGCAGCCAAAAGGGGCTAGATTCCGGTTCACCCCTCCACTTT
CASSQKGLDSGSPLHF
>-|TRBJ2-2|TRBV9|-
TGTGCCAGCAGCGTAGCAGGGGTGAACACCGGGGAGCTGTTTTTT
CASSVAGVNTGELFF
>-|TRBJ2-3|TRBV9|TRBD2
TGTGCCAGCAGCGTAGAGACTAGCGGGAGAGCCAGAGATACGCAGTATTTT
CASSVETSGRARDTQYF
>-|TRBJ2-1|TRBV24-1|-
TGTGCCACCAGTGATGGGAATCAGGGTGAGCAGTTCTTC
CATSDGNQGEQFF
>-|TRBJ1-4|TRBV28|TRBD1
TGTGCCAGCAGTTTATTCGGGACAGTTAATGAAAAACTGTTTTTT
CASSLFGTVNEKLFF
>once|TRBJ2-2|TRBV7-2|TRBD2
TGTGCCAGCAGCTTAGGCGGGAGCGGAAGGAGGGAGCTGTTTTTT
CASSLGGSGRRELFF
>-|TRBJ2-1|TRBV6-5|-
TGTGCCAGCACATCCGGAGGGCGAAATGAGCAGTTCTTC
CASTSGGRNEQFF
>-|TRBJ2-2|TRBV9|TRBD2
TGTGCCAGCAGCCCACTGGTATCGGGGGGAGCCGGGGAGCTGTTTTTT
CASSPLVSGGAGELFF
>-|TRBJ2-1|TRBV30|TRBD2
TGTGCCTGGAGTTCAGCGGGAGGAGGGGATGAGCAGTTCTTC
CAWSSAGGGDEQFF
>-|TRBJ1-5|TRBV28|-
TGTGCCAGCGTACGAATCACCCTCGCCCCACAGATCAACAATCAGCCCCAGCATTTT
CASVRITLAPQINNQPQHF
>once|TRBJ1-6|TRBV6-1|-
TGTGCCAGCAGTGTAAACCCGGGAACTAATAATTCACCCCTCCACTTT
CASSVNPGTNNSPLHF
>few|TRBJ2-3|TRBV7-3|-
TGTGCCAGCAGCCTAGGCTATGGGGCCACAGATACGCAGTATTTT
CASSLGYGATDTQYF
>-|TRBJ2-2|TRBV27|-
TGTGCCAGCAGAAGGATGGGTTCAGGAACCCCTGTGAACACCGGGGAGCTGTTTTTT
CASRRMGSGTPVNTGELFF
>-|TRBJ2-3|TRBV21-1|-
TGTGCCAGGAGACCGGCCGGCCGGGAGGAGGGCACAGATACGCAGTATTTT
CARRPAGREEGTDTQYF
>-|TRBJ1-2|TRBV28|-
TGTGCCAGCAGTTGGGGGGGGGCGGCGACTAACTATGGCTACACCTTC
CASSWGGAATNYGYTF
>few|TRBJ2-7|TRBV11-2|TRBD1
TGTGCCAGCAGTTTTAACCCGAACAGGGGCGAGCAGTACTTC
CASSFNPNRGEQYF
>-|TRBJ2-7|TRBV7-6|TRBD2
TGTGCCAGCAGCTTCCTAGCGGGAAGTTCTTACGAGCAGTACTTC
CASSFLAGSSYEQYF
>-|TRBJ2-3|TRBV29-1|-
TGCAGCCACAGAACGGGAGAGGCTTTCACAGATACGCAGTATTTT
CSHRTGEAFTDTQYF
>-|TRBJ1-2|TRBV28|TRBD1
TGTGCCAGCAGGACAGGGGGGGCCGATAACTATGGCTACACCTTC
CASRTGGADNYGYTF
>-|TRBJ1-5|TRBV19|-
TGTGCCAGTAGTTCGACAGGAGGAAATCAGCCCCAGCATTTT
CASSSTGGNQPQHF
>-|TRBJ2-2|TRBV19|TRBD2
TGTGCCAGCTGGAGGAACCTAGCGGGAGGCGGGGAGCTGTTTTTT
CASWRNLAGGGELFF
>-|TRBJ1-1|TRBV19|-
TGTGCCAGTAGTACGGGGGGGGAGACTGAAGCTTTCTTT
CASSTGGETEAFF
>once|TRBJ2-3|TRBV7-3|TRBD1
TGTGCCAGCAGGAGGACAGGGGACGCAGATACGCAGTATTTT
CASRRTGDADTQYF
>-|TRBJ1-5|TRBV15|-
TGTGCCACCAGTCGTGATAGTCTCTCAAATCAGCCCCAGCATTTT
CATSRDSLSNQPQHF
>-|TRBJ2-7|TRBV28|-
TGTGCCAGCAGGGTGTCCGGGACCTACGAGCAGTACTTC
CASRVSGTYEQYF